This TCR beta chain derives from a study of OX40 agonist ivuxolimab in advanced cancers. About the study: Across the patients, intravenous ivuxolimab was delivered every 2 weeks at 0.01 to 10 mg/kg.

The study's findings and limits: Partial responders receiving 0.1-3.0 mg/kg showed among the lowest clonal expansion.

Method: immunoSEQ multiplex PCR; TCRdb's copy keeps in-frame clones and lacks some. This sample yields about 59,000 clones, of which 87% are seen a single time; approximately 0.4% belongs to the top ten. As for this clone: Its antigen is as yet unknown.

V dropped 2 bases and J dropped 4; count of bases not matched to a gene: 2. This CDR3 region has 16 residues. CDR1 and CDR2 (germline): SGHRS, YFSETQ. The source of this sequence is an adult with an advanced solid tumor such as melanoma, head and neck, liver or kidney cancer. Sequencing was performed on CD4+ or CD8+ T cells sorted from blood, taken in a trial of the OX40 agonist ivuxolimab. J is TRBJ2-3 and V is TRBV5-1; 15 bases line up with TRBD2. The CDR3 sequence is CASSFGLAGGPDTQYF. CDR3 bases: TGCGCCAGCAGCTTCGGACTAGCGGGGGGGCCAGATACGCAGTATTTT. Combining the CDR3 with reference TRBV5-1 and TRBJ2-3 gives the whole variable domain KAGVTQTPRYLIKTRGQQVTLSCSPISGHRSVSWYQQTPGQGLQFLFEYFSETQRNKGNFPGRFSGRQFSNSRSEMNVSTLELGDSALYLCASSFGLAGGPDTQYFGPGTRLTVL.